A single sample gave rise to the 3 T cell receptor beta chains below, sequenced in a study of T-cell memory formation after mild COVID-19. TCRdb recomputed calls from the 5' RACE reads with MiXCR, one row per CDR3 protein. This repertoire shows approximately 190,000 distinct CDR3 sequences, about 17% found once; its top ten account for 2.4%. Sequences were obtained from PBMCs or a T cell subset sorted from them (not recorded which). The receptors come from an adult woman who had mild COVID-19 (a few samples of this study predate the infection). Cell type and time point are not known.

This clonotype has only a few counts. The V call is TRBV6-6, the J call TRBJ2-1; D unresolved. Germline V gives CDR1 MNHNY, CDR2 SVGAGI (reference sequence). Trimming left V 1 base short and J 3 bases short, with 1 base between. This CDR3 region has 12 residues. The CDR3 region has the DNA TGTGCCAGCAGTTACTTCTACAATGAGCAGTTCTTC. Translation: CASSYFYNEQFF.

The V call is TRBV15, the J call TRBJ2-1, with no clear D. Deletions cut 0 bases from V and 4 bases from J, with 10 bases between. This CDR3 is 15 amino acids long. Germline V CDR1 and CDR2: LNHNV, YYDKDF (reference sequence). In nucleotides, the CDR3 is TGTGCCACCAGCAGAGATCGAGGCAGGTACAATGAGCAGTTCTTC. Protein sequence: CATSRDRGRYNEQFF.

V usage is TRBV24-1 and J usage is TRBJ2-1; TRBD1 or TRBD2 may be the D gene (5 bases each). The V gene lost 4 bases and the J gene lost 9 bases, with 18 bases spanning the gap. The CDR3 is 15 amino acids. Germline assignment: CDR1 KGHDR and CDR2 SFDVKD. This chain's CDR3 is CATSDRDAFSGEQFF. CDR3 bases: TGTGCCACCAGTGACAGGGACGCTTTCTCCGGTGAGCAGTTCTTC.